The 15 T cell receptor beta chains below come from one sample, sequenced in a study of blood T cell repertoires in COVID-19. Generated by immunoSEQ multiplex PCR, the TCRdb table keeps only in-frame clones and is missing some. The table includes roughly 200,000 clones, roughly 84% detected once. The material sequenced was peripheral blood. The receptors here all came from a woman of 80 years or more with acute or convalescent COVID-19.

Only a few counts were recorded for this clone. CDR3 in amino acids: CASSQLDRVDTEAFF. The CDR3 bases are TGTGCCAGCAGCCAGCTCGACAGGGTCGACACTGAAGCTTTCTTT. V gene TRBV14 combines with J gene TRBJ1-1; 7 bases match TRBD1. The CDR3 has 15 amino acids. The V segment lost 3 bases and the J segment 3 bases; nucleotides outside the gene matches: 7. Germline loops: CDR1 SGHDN, CDR2 FVKESK.

With regard to this clone: The sample holds other DNA sequences that translate to the same CDR3. The chain links TRBV18 to TRBJ2-7; D is unclear. Germline V gene lookup returns CDR1 KGHSH and CDR2 LQKENI. V was clipped by 3 bases and J by 4 bases, with 7 bases between them. CDR3 length: 12 residues. The CDR3 DNA sequence: TGTGCCAGCTCACCGCAGACATACGAGCAGTACTTC. This encodes CASSPQTYEQYF.

The gene calls are TRBV3-1 (or the pseudogene TRBV3-2) and TRBJ2-5, with D possibly TRBD1 on 6 matching bases. The CDR3 extends over 13 amino acids. Germline V lookup: CDR1 LGHDT, CDR2 YNNKEL (reference sequence). V lost 3 bases and J 3 bases, leaving 8 bases between the germline ends. CDR3: CASSHRGEETQYF. CDR3 nucleotides: TGTGCCAGCAGCCACAGGGGCGAAGAGACCCAGTACTTC.

CDR3 amino acids: CSASVTVYEQYF. The CDR3 DNA reads TGCAGTGCTAGTGTGACAGTCTACGAGCAGTACTTC. The gene calls are TRBV20-1 and TRBJ2-7; D is perhaps TRBD1 (5 bases). The CDR3 totals 12 residues. Trimming shortened V by 3 bases and J by 3 bases, and 9 bases separated the two germline ends. Germline V CDR1 and CDR2: DFQATT, SNEGSKA (reference sequence).

The chain joins TRBV2 to TRBJ2-7; D is perhaps TRBD1 (6 bases). Trimming took 4 bases from V and 2 from J, leaving 12 bases between them. CDR3 size: 14 residues. Germline V CDR1 and CDR2: SNHLY, FYNNEI. The CDR3 spells CASSAPGTTYEQYF. The DNA for the CDR3 is TGTGCCAGCAGTGCTCCCGGGACAACCTACGAGCAGTACTTC.

Here the CDR3 reads CASSRTSGSSSGANVLTF. The CDR3 nucleotides are TGTGCCAGCAGTCGGACTAGCGGGAGCTCCTCTGGGGCCAACGTCCTGACTTTC. The chain couples TRBV6-6 to TRBJ2-6; 13 bases are a match to TRBD2. There are 18 residues in the CDR3. J lost 0 bases, V lost 5 bases, and 4 bases had no gene match. Germline assignment: CDR1 MNHNY and CDR2 SVGAGI (reference sequence).

This clone was detected only once. The chain combines TRBV30 with TRBJ2-5; TRBD2 is a possible D gene (6 bases). V was cut by 1 base and J by 2 bases, with 8 bases left in between. The CDR3 consists of 13 residues. The germline CDR1 and CDR2 sequences are GTSNPN and SVGIG (reference sequence). CDR3 residues: CAWSGSGQETQYF. CDR3 sequence (DNA): TGTGCCTGGAGTGGTAGCGGACAAGAGACCCAGTACTTC.

This clone has only one observation. The chain has TRBV30 and TRBJ2-1, with 8 positions matching TRBD2. Per germline, CDR1 GTSNPN and CDR2 SVGIG (reference sequence). With V trimmed by 2 bases and J by 0 bases, 9 bases remained unmatched. The length of the CDR3 is 17 residues. CDR3 residues: CAWSLAYGTSSYNEQFF. The CDR3 nucleotides are TGTGCCTGGAGTTTAGCGTACGGGACTAGCTCCTACAATGAGCAGTTCTTC.

In its sample, this clone was seen once. This sequence joins TRBV19 and TRBJ1-4, with D possibly matching TRBD1 (6 bases). Per germline, CDR1 LNHDA and CDR2 SQIVND (reference sequence). V was shortened by 3 bases and J by 8 bases, with 16 bases between the two germline ends. The CDR3 length is 15 residues. CDR3 amino acids: CASSIRTATVEKLFF. The CDR3 region has the DNA TGTGCCAGTAGTATCCGGACAGCGACGGTAGAAAAACTGTTTTTT.

V usage is TRBV7-9 and J usage is TRBJ2-7; possibly TRBD1 for D (6 bases). Trimming cost V 3 bases and J 1 base, with 13 bases left between them. Germline-derived CDR1 and CDR2 are SEHNR and FQNEAQ (reference sequence). The CDR3 length is 15 residues. DNA of the CDR3: TGTGCCAGCAGCTTCGGGACACTCGATTCCTACGAGCAGTACTTC. The encoded protein is CASSFGTLDSYEQYF.

The chain links TRBV5-1 to TRBJ2-7; maybe TRBD1 (6 bases). The CDR3 extends over 15 amino acids. In germline, CDR1 is SGHRS, CDR2 YFSETQ. The germline V and J ends were trimmed by 2 bases and 7 bases, with 19 bases remaining between them. In nucleotides, the CDR3 is TGCGCCAGCAGCTTATACCTACAGGGCTGGGGTGAGCAGTACTTC. It translates to CASSLYLQGWGEQYF.

CDR3 DNA: TGTGCCAGTAGTCTCAAGGGGGATACGCAGTATTTT. Its protein product is CASSLKGDTQYF. This chain connects TRBV19 to TRBJ2-3; D may be TRBD1 (5 bases). CDR3 size: 12 residues. From germline, CDR1 is LNHDA and CDR2 SQIVND (reference sequence). V lost 5 bases and J lost 6, with 9 bases in between.

This chain joins TRBV7-9 and TRBJ1-4; D is perhaps TRBD1 (5 bases). Trimming cost V 4 bases and J 8 bases, with 11 bases left between them. In germline, CDR1 is SEHNR, CDR2 FQNEAQ (reference sequence). The CDR3 contains 13 residues. Here the CDR3 reads CASSWGVREKLFF. Here the CDR3 DNA reads TGTGCCAGCAGCTGGGGGGTTCGGGAAAAACTGTTTTTT.

V is TRBV23-1 and J is TRBJ1-2, with TRBD1 identical over 7 bases. TRBV23-1 is known as an ORF, though its function is uncertain. The CDR3 sequence is 17 residues long. The trim removed 7 bases at V and 2 bases at J, leaving 16 bases unmatched. The CDR3 region is CASTYRDSRIKNYGYTF. CDR3 bases: TGCGCCAGCACCTACCGGGACAGCCGAATTAAAAACTATGGCTACACCTTC.

CDR3 region: CASSLRGSYNEKLFF. In DNA, the CDR3 is TGTGCCAGCAGCTTAAGGGGGTCCTATAATGAAAAACTGTTTTTT. The V call is TRBV7-2, the J call TRBJ1-4, with a possible D match to TRBD1 (6 bases). Germline assignment: CDR1 SGHTA and CDR2 FQGNSA. The germline V and J ends were trimmed by 2 bases and 4 bases, with 11 bases remaining between them. The CDR3 is 15 amino acids.